What follows describes a single TCR beta chain. Its antigen is unknown. The sample is drawn from a study of blood T cells in healthy people across ages. Study-wide results and caveats: Diversity of TCR beta correlated strongly with naive T cell percentage. Older individuals had lower TCR beta diversity per million T cells (the decline was roughly linear).

A sample-barcoded 5' primer and a J-beta primer mix were used in a second PCR of roughly 6 to 11 cycles. CDR3-containing paired-end reads numbered at least 2.5 million in each sample. TCRdb re-analysed the 5' RACE reads in MiXCR, keeping a single row per CDR3 protein. The sample holds fewer than 1 million distinct CDR3 sequences; approximately 44% are singletons and the top ten take about a fifth. The donors, healthy Caucasians from Russia, were aged about 6 to 95. The clonotype was recovered from a man aged 55 to 69 in good health. Material: blood.

CDR3: CASSTAETQYF. Written as DNA, the CDR3 is TGCGCCAGCAGCACAGCGGAGACCCAGTACTTC. The chain joins TRBV5-1 to TRBJ2-5; D uncertain. With 4 bases removed from V and 5 bases from J, the gap between germline ends came to 6 bases. CDR1 is SGHRS and CDR2 is YFSETQ in the germline V gene. The CDR3 loop spans 11 amino acids. Supplemented by reference TRBV5-1 and TRBJ2-5, the full variable domain reads KAGVTQTPRYLIKTRGQQVTLSCSPISGHRSVSWYQQTPGQGLQFLFEYFSETQRNKGNFPGRFSGRQFSNSRSEMNVSTLELGDSALYLCASSTAETQYFGPGTRLLVL.